A single T cell receptor (beta chain) is shown here with its context. What antigen it recognizes has not been identified. The instrument given in TCRdb is Illumina HiSeq 2000. TCR beta cDNA libraries were prepared using 5'RACE template switching, which introduced a universal primer site and unique molecular identifiers. cDNA synthesis was primed from the TCR beta constant segment and was followed by two successive PCR amplification steps. From the authors' description of their analysis: Reads were demultiplexed and grouped by UMI with MIGEC, and clonotypes were assembled and quantified with MiTCR. To exclude erroneous sequences, only TCR cDNA sequences supported by at least two reads were retained. The tcR package was used for downstream repertoire analysis, and clonotypes were matched across fractions by CDR3 nucleotide sequence plus V segment. Antigen specificity was annotated against VDJdb with VDJmatch, allowing one amino acid substitution in CDR3. After the reads were reprocessed by TCRdb, one entry was made per CDR3 protein sequence, with no DNA. These V and J calls derive from TCRdb rather than the authors' analysis. The sample's own table lists approximately 170,000 distinct CDR3 sequences. The ten largest clones represent around 20% of the sample.

HCMV serostatus was determined by detecting HCMV-specific IgG in serum with a commercial ELISA kit. Peripheral blood mononuclear cells were isolated from blood by Ficoll density gradient centrifugation. The data stem from a study of T cells expressing NK-cell markers (TCRdb year 2020). Describing the broader study: TCR beta-chain repertoires were profiled in sorted CD3+CD56+NKG2C+, CD3+CD56+NKG2C- and CD3+CD56-NKG2C+ T-cell subsets from several donors. Seven of the eight sequenced donors were HCMV-seropositive and one was HCMV-seronegative. All eight donors whose samples were sequenced were randomly selected healthy volunteers, three of them men and five women. The libraries were sequenced on Illumina HiSeq 2000/2500, MiSeq or NextSeq, producing 2 x 150 bp reads. On the study overall, not on this receptor specifically: For about 6 donors, the dominant CD3+CD56+NKG2C+ clonotypes were among the top 10 CD8+ clonotypes and accounted for about 1.0-7.0% of CD8+ T cells. Whether the expanded NKG2C-expressing T cell clones were specific for HCMV antigens remained unclear. Those dominant clonotypes were again the most abundant among CD3+CD56-NKG2C+ cells in a few donors, at roughly 28.3-60.1%.

According to the germline V gene, CDR1 reads SGDLS and CDR2 reads YYNGEE. From its cysteine to its phenylalanine, the CDR3 spans 17 amino acids. Only the protein is available. This clonotype was sampled from a man aged 18 to 69 in good health. The sequencing input was blood T cells: a sorted CD56 or NKG2C T cell subset, CD4+ or CD8+ T cells, or bulk PBMC T cells (not recorded which). The chain joins TRBV9 to TRBJ2-7; the D call of TRBD1 rests on TCRdb alone, since no DNA is present to check it. Here the CDR3 is given as CASSAPRGGDFTYEQYF.